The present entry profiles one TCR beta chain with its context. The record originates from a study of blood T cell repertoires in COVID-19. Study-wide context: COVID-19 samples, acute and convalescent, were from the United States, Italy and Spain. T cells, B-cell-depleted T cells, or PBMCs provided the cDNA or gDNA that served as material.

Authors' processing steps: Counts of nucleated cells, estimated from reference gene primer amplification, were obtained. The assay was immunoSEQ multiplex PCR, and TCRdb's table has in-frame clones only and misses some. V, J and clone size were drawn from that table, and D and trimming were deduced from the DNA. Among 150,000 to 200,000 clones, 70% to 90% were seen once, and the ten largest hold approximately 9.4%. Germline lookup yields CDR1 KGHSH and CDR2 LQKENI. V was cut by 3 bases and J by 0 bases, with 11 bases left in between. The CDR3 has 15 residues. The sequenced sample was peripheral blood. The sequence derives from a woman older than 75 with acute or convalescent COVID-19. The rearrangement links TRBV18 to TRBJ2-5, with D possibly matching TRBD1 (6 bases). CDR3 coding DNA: TGTGCCAGCTCACCGTCAGGGGCCGACCAAGAGACCCAGTACTTC. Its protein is CASSPSGADQETQYF.